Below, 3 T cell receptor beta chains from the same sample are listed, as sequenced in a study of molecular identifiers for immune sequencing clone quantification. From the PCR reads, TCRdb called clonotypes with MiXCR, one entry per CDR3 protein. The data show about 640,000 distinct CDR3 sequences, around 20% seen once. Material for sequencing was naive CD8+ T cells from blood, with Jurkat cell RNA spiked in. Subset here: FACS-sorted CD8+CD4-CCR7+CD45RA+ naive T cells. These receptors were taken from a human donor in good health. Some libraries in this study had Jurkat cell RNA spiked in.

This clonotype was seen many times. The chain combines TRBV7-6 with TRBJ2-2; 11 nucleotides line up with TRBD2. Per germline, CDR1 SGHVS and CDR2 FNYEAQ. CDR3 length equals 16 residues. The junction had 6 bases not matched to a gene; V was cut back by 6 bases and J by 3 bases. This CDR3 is CASSPTSGSYTGELFF. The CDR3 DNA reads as TGTGCCAGCAGTCCTACTAGCGGGAGTTACACCGGGGAGCTGTTTTTT.

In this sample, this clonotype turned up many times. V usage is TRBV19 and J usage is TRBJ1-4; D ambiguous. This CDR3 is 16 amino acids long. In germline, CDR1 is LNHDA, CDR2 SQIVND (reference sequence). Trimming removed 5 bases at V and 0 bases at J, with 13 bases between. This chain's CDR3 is CASSVTRPPTNEKLFF. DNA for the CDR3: TGTGCCAGTAGTGTGACGAGACCTCCAACTAATGAAAAACTGTTTTTT.

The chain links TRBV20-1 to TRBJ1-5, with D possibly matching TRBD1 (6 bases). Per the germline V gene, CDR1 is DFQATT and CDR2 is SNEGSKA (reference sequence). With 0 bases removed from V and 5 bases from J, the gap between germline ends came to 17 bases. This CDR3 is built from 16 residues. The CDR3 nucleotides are TGCAGTGCTAGAGAGAGGGGGGGGGTCATGGATCAGCCCCAGCATTTT. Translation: CSARERGGVMDQPQHF.